The rows below give T cell receptor beta chains drawn from one sample of a study of breast tumors, draining lymph nodes, adjacent tissues. From the multiplex PCR reads, TCRdb called clonotypes with MiXCR, one entry per CDR3 protein. The data show roughly 220,000 distinct CDR3 sequences, nearly 35% seen once. Source material: axillary lymph node tissue. The receptors were sampled from a female donor with breast cancer. Some clones in this sample may be carry-over from other donors' samples. The CDR3 runs from the conserved cysteine through the conserved F or W. D genes are given only for firm matches. Expanded clones get a size class; other rows say once, few or many, or leave the size out.

J gene,clone size,CDR3 length,V gene,D gene,CDR3 protein,CDR3 DNA
TRBJ2-3,many,15,TRBV20-1,NA,CSARWGTGPTDTQYF,TGCAGTGCTAGGTGGGGAACAGGGCCCACAGATACGCAGTATTTT
TRBJ2-1,many,14,TRBV2,NA,CASGGDRSYGEQFF,TGTGCCAGCGGGGGTGATAGGTCGTACGGGGAGCAGTTCTTC
TRBJ2-1,many,16,TRBV11-3,NA,CASSLDKAGIHNEQFF,TGTGCCAGCAGCTTAGATAAGGCAGGGATACACAATGAGCAGTTCTTC
TRBJ2-7,many,14,TRBV5-1,NA,CASSSLDGSYEQYF,TGCGCCAGCAGCTCCCTGGACGGTTCCTACGAGCAGTACTTC
TRBJ2-3,many,15,TRBV29-1,TRBD2,CSAPLAGDITDTQYF,TGCAGCGCCCCTCTAGCGGGCGACATCACAGATACGCAGTATTTT
TRBJ2-1,NA,16,TRBV7-2,TRBD2,CASSAWTSGGADEQFF,TGTGCCAGCAGCGCCTGGACTAGCGGGGGGGCCGATGAGCAGTTCTTC
TRBJ2-1,many,12,TRBV7-2,NA,CASSSNYHEQFF,TGTGCCAGCAGCTCCAACTATCATGAGCAGTTCTTC
TRBJ2-5,NA,14,TRBV20-1,TRBD2,CSAPPASGGETQYF,TGCAGTGCCCCCCCGGCTAGCGGGGGGGAGACCCAGTACTTC
TRBJ2-1,once,15,TRBV10-3,TRBD2,CASSLQERGDNEQFF,TGTGCCAGCAGTCTACAGGAGCGGGGCGACAATGAGCAGTTCTTC
TRBJ1-6,many,14,TRBV18,NA,CASSPRDTHSPLHF,TGTGCCAGCTCACCGCGGGACACTCATTCACCCCTCCACTTT
TRBJ2-6,many,16,TRBV24-1,NA,CATSDPRGSGANVLTF,TGTGCCACCAGTGACCCCCGTGGCTCTGGGGCCAACGTCCTGACTTTC
TRBJ1-5,many,15,TRBV5-8,NA,CASSFEAALNQPQHF,TGTGCCAGCAGCTTCGAGGCAGCACTCAATCAGCCCCAGCATTTT
TRBJ1-2,many,16,TRBV9,NA,CASSVGSGGGSYGYTF,TGTGCCAGCAGCGTAGGGTCGGGCGGGGGGAGCTATGGCTACACCTTC
TRBJ2-2,NA,15,TRBV3-2,NA,CASSQDGSITGELFF,TGTGCCAGCAGCCAAGATGGGTCCATCACCGGGGAGCTGTTTTTT
TRBJ2-1,NA,15,TRBV4-1,TRBD1,CASSQPGTGYNEQFF,TGCGCCAGCAGCCAGCCCGGGACAGGGTACAATGAGCAGTTCTTC
TRBJ1-1,few,14,TRBV19,NA,CASSASDRNTEAFF,TGTGCCAGTAGTGCCTCGGACAGGAACACTGAAGCTTTCTTT
TRBJ2-4,few,16,TRBV10-3,TRBD2,CAISGELAGGRSIQYF,TGTGCCATCAGTGGGGAACTAGCGGGGGGCCGGTCCATTCAGTACTTC
TRBJ2-5,few,18,TRBV28,TRBD2,CASSLGSGTTEGAETQYF,TGTGCCAGCAGCCTGGGTAGCGGGACTACCGAGGGAGCAGAGACCCAGTACTTC
TRBJ2-1,many,13,TRBV24-1,TRBD2,CATSESSGNGWFF,TGTGCCACCAGTGAGAGTAGCGGGAATGGGTGGTTCTTC
TRBJ2-7,NA,11,TRBV28,NA,CASSLMVEQYF,TGTGCCAGCAGTTTAATGGTGGAGCAGTACTTC
TRBJ2-3,many,17,TRBV7-9,NA,CASSQTRPRKSTDTQYF,TGTGCCAGCAGCCAAACTCGCCCGCGAAAAAGCACAGATACGCAGTATTTT
TRBJ1-2,once,12,TRBV20-1,NA,CSASIGNSGNTF,TGCAGTGCTAGTATAGGAAACTCTGGAAACACCTTC
TRBJ1-2,NA,16,TRBV5-4,NA,CASSTRQKADLVGYTF,TGTGCCAGCAGCACGAGACAGAAGGCGGATCTCGTAGGCTACACCTTC
TRBJ2-7,many,14,TRBV10-3,NA,CAISVGDTSIEQYF,TGTGCCATCAGTGTGGGGGACACGTCTATCGAGCAGTACTTC
TRBJ2-1,many,13,TRBV12-5,NA,CASGYGGPDEQFF,TGTGCTAGTGGTTACGGGGGTCCCGATGAGCAGTTCTTC
TRBJ2-2,few,15,TRBV3-1,TRBD1,CASSQEAGGRGELFF,TGTGCCAGCAGCCAAGAGGCAGGGGGCAGGGGGGAGCTGTTTTTT
TRBJ1-2,many,15,TRBV6-5,NA,CASSESREDDYGYTF,TGTGCCAGCAGTGAATCTAGGGAAGATGACTATGGCTACACCTTC